These 26 T cell receptor beta chains originate from one sample sequenced in a study of blood T cell repertoires in COVID-19 (dated by TCRdb to about 2020). Preparation of the library involved the immunoSEQ multiplex PCR assay. The table was pulled from immuneACCESS by TCRdb, which kept in-frame rearrangements only. Such tables lose some clones; where checked, under half of the loss comes from unresolved V genes, and the rest has no known cause. The sample table shows 20,000 to 30,000 clones, and around 90% are seen once. Clones ranked in the top ten supply 1.5% to 2% of the sample. Sequenced input: peripheral blood. The receptors were gathered from a woman aged 55 to 70 with active COVID-19.

The V gene is TRBV28, the J gene TRBJ2-3, with D perhaps matching TRBD1 (6 bases). The V end was cut by 8 bases, the J end by 10 bases, with 13 bases between. The CDR3 sequence is 11 residues long. Germline loops: CDR1 MDHEN, CDR2 SYDVKM. DNA for the CDR3: TGTGCCAGCTCAGGGGATAAAGCGCAGTATTTT. Amino acid sequence: CASSGDKAQYF. The full variable domain, rest sourced from reference TRBV28 and TRBJ2-3, is DVKVTQSSRYLVKRTGEKVFLECVQDMDHENMFWYRQDPGLGLRLIYFSYDVKMKEKGDIPEGYSVSREKKERFSLILESASTNQTSMYLCASSGDKAQYFGPGTRLTVL.

The J gene is TRBJ2-3, the V gene TRBV5-8; 7 bases are shared with TRBD1. The CDR3 consists of 14 residues. CDR1 and CDR2 from the germline V gene are SGHTS and YDEGEE. V dropped 5 bases and J dropped 2; count of bases not matched to a gene: 5. CDR3 residues: CASRQRGLTDTQYF. CDR3 in DNA: TGTGCCAGCAGACAGAGGGGGCTCACAGATACGCAGTATTTT.

The chain uses TRBV25-1 and TRBJ2-3; TRBD1 matches 10 bases. This CDR3 comprises 16 residues. V gave up 3 bases and J gave up 4 bases; unmatched junction bases: 7. CDR1 is MGHDK, CDR2 SYGVNS, per germline. CDR3 residues: CASSDRDRGGSDTQYF. The DNA for the CDR3 is TGTGCCAGCAGTGACCGGGACAGGGGTGGGTCAGATACGCAGTATTTT.

DNA for the CDR3: TGTGCCAGCAGCCCCCCGGACAGGGGTTACGAGCAGTACTTC. Its translation: CASSPPDRGYEQYF. The chain recombines TRBV11-2 with TRBJ2-7, with TRBD1 matching over 9 bases. V dropped 5 bases and J dropped 4; count of bases not matched to a gene: 6. CDR3 length: 14 amino acids. Per the germline V gene, CDR1 is SGHAT and CDR2 is FQNNGV. Complete variable domain (other parts from reference TRBV11-2 and TRBJ2-7): EAGVAQSPRYKIIEKRQSVAFWCNPISGHATLYWYQQILGQGPKLLIQFQNNGVVDDSQLPKDRFSAERLKGVDSTLKIQPAKLEDSAVYLCASSPPDRGYEQYFGPGTRLTVT.

This chain connects TRBV5-6 to TRBJ1-3, with D possibly being TRBD1 (5 bases). CDR3 length: 14 residues. Germline CDR1 and CDR2: SGHDT and YYEEEE. Deletions cut 3 bases from V and 0 bases from J, with 7 bases between. CDR3 amino acids: CASSWGSSGNTIYF. CDR3 DNA sequence: TGTGCCAGCAGCTGGGGCAGCTCTGGAAACACCATATATTTT.

The J gene is TRBJ2-1, the V gene TRBV2, with D possibly being TRBD2 (5 bases). Trimming pared 4 bases from V and 4 bases from J, leaving 8 bases between. CDR3 length equals 13 residues. Germline CDR1 and CDR2: SNHLY and FYNNEI. CDR3 residues: CASSGTGYNEQFF. Here the CDR3 DNA reads TGTGCCAGCAGTGGAACGGGGTACAATGAGCAGTTCTTC. The variable domain in full, completed from reference TRBV2 and TRBJ2-1, reads EPEVTQTPSHQVTQMGQEVILRCVPISNHLYFYWYRQILGQKVEFLVSFYNNEISEKSEIFDDQFSVERPDGSNFTLKIRSTKLEDSAMYFCASSGTGYNEQFFGPGTRLTVL.

V usage is TRBV6-5 and J usage is TRBJ2-2; 9 nucleotides line up with TRBD2. V was clipped by 6 bases and J by 6 bases; unmatched bases: 8. The CDR3 is made up of 15 amino acids. Germline CDR1 MNHEY, CDR2 SVGAGI. CDR3 loop: CASSPQREAAGELFF. The CDR3 bases are TGTGCCAGCAGCCCCCAGCGGGAGGCCGCCGGGGAGCTGTTTTTT.

This chain connects TRBV28 to TRBJ1-5; the match to TRBD1 covers 7 bases. The CDR3 consists of 14 residues. Germline-derived CDR1 and CDR2 are MDHEN and SYDVKM. Germline trimming cut 6 bases from V and 2 bases from J; bases unmatched to any gene: 4. The CDR3 nucleotides are TGTGCCAGCAGCCAGGGGGACGGCAATCAGCCCCAGCATTTT. It translates to CASSQGDGNQPQHF.

The chain joins TRBV9 to TRBJ2-1, with no clear D. The length of the CDR3 is 12 residues. Germline V gene data show CDR1 as SGDLS and CDR2 as YYNGEE. V was cut by 6 bases and J by 10 bases, with 14 bases left in between. CDR3 protein: CASNDLEVEQFF. The CDR3 region has the DNA TGTGCCAGCAACGACTTAGAGGTAGAGCAGTTCTTC.

The chain carries TRBV19 and TRBJ2-2; no definite D call. Trimming took off 3 bases at V and 3 bases at J, with 2 bases between the two ends. CDR1 and CDR2 from the germline V gene are LNHDA and SQIVND (reference sequence). CDR3 length equals 12 residues. DNA for the CDR3: TGTGCCAGTAGTATCTACACCGGGGAGCTGTTTTTT. Its translation: CASSIYTGELFF.

This clone appeared a single time. The rearrangement links TRBV15 to TRBJ1-1; D unclear. The V gene's germline CDR1 is LNHNV and CDR2 YYDKDF (reference sequence). Trimming removed 5 bases at V and 3 bases at J, with 16 bases between. This CDR3 has 15 residues. The CDR3: CATSVPPPADTEAFF. In DNA, the CDR3 is TGTGCCACCAGCGTACCACCCCCGGCGGACACTGAAGCTTTCTTT.

This chain connects TRBV28 to TRBJ2-1; 7 nucleotides match TRBD1. Unmatched junction bases numbered 11, after V lost 5 bases and J lost 7 bases. Germline lookup yields CDR1 MDHEN and CDR2 SYDVKM. The CDR3 runs 15 residues. CDR3 nucleotides: TGTGCCAGCAGTCCTCTGACCGGGACAGAGAATGAGCAGTTCTTC. Its translation is CASSPLTGTENEQFF.

The J gene is TRBJ2-7, the V gene TRBV11-2; 7 nucleotides match TRBD2. V was pared by 3 bases and J by 3 bases, with 14 bases of the junction left unmatched. The CDR3 extends over 17 amino acids. Germline lookup yields CDR1 SGHAT and CDR2 FQNNGV. In DNA, the CDR3 is TGTGCCAGCAGCTTCGCTAAATCTAGCGGATCTGGCTACGAGCAGTACTTC. Amino acid sequence: CASSFAKSSGSGYEQYF.

The rearrangement links TRBV28 to TRBJ1-5; D unresolved. Germline values: CDR1 MDHEN, CDR2 SYDVKM. The CDR3 is 14 residues long. V lost 6 bases and J lost 1, with 10 bases in between. In DNA form, the CDR3 reads TGTGCCAGCAGGCCAGGACTCAGCAATCAGCCCCAGCATTTT. Its protein product is CASRPGLSNQPQHF. Combining the CDR3 with reference TRBV28 and TRBJ1-5 gives the whole variable domain DVKVTQSSRYLVKRTGEKVFLECVQDMDHENMFWYRQDPGLGLRLIYFSYDVKMKEKGDIPEGYSVSREKKERFSLILESASTNQTSMYLCASRPGLSNQPQHFGDGTRLSIL.

The V gene is TRBV3-1 (or the pseudogene TRBV3-2), the J gene TRBJ2-3, with TRBD2 identical over 8 bases. The germline CDR1 and CDR2 sequences are LGHDT and YNNKEL (reference sequence). V dropped 0 bases and J dropped 2; count of bases not matched to a gene: 7. CDR3 length equals 17 residues. The DNA of the CDR3 is TGTGCCAGCAGCCAAGATGCTACTAGCGGCTACACAGATACGCAGTATTTT. This gives the protein CASSQDATSGYTDTQYF.

This clone was detected only a few times. At one boundary the junction diverges from the germline segment, which might be a read error. The rearrangement links TRBV20-1 to TRBJ1-2; D ambiguous. Germline V lookup: CDR1 DFQATT, CDR2 SNEGSKA (reference sequence). The CDR3 runs to 11 residues. The CDR3 DNA sequence: TGCAGTGCTAGAGATATAGCGTACAACGCCTTC. This gives the protein CSARDIAYNAF.

V is TRBV4-2 and J is TRBJ2-3, with 10 bases that match TRBD2. Unmatched junction bases numbered 7, after V lost 6 bases and J lost 4 bases. Germline CDR1 is LGHNA and CDR2 is YNFKEQ. This CDR3 is 15 amino acids long. For the CDR3, the DNA is TGTGCCAGCAGGTACGGGACTAGCGAGGCAGATACGCAGTATTTT. Encoded protein: CASRYGTSEADTQYF.

The chain links TRBV5-1 to TRBJ2-3; no definite D call. Germline values: CDR1 SGHRS, CDR2 YFSETQ. The V and J ends lost 2 bases and 4 bases respectively, with 5 bases between them. CDR3 size: 12 residues. The CDR3 DNA reads TGCGCCAGCAGCTTCGGTGCAGATACGCAGTATTTT. It encodes CASSFGADTQYF.

This chain links TRBV3-1 (or the pseudogene TRBV3-2) with TRBJ1-3; weak D call: TRBD1 (6 bases). CDR3 length: 14 residues. Germline V gives CDR1 LGHDT, CDR2 YNNKEL (reference sequence). Trimming took off 3 bases at V and 2 bases at J, with 8 bases between the two ends. Here the CDR3 reads CASSHHRAGNTIYF. The CDR3 coding sequence is TGTGCCAGCAGCCACCACAGGGCTGGAAACACCATATATTTT.

The chain carries TRBV18 and TRBJ1-1; D might be TRBD1 (5 bases). Trimming removed 2 bases from V and 3 bases from J, with 7 bases in between. CDR3 length: 13 amino acids. The germline V gene encodes CDR1 KGHSH and CDR2 LQKENI. The DNA for the CDR3 is TGTGCCAGCTCACCAACACAGGACACTGAAGCTTTCTTT. This sequence encodes CASSPTQDTEAFF.

This clone was observed a few times. This chain connects TRBV10-3 to TRBJ2-7; tentative D call: TRBD2 (6 bases). The CDR3 runs 13 residues. V lost 7 bases to trimming and J lost 0 bases, with 10 bases between them. Germline V gene lookup returns CDR1 ENHRY and CDR2 SYGVKD. The CDR3 coding sequence is TGTGCCATCAAGGCTAGCGACTCCTACGAGCAGTACTTC. It translates to CAIKASDSYEQYF.

The rearrangement links TRBV6-5 to TRBJ2-2; possible D gene TRBD1, 6 bases. Trimming removed 8 bases from V and 1 base from J, with 11 bases in between. Per germline, CDR1 MNHEY and CDR2 SVGAGI. This CDR3 is built from 14 residues. CDR3 sequence: CASDGGQNTGELFF. CDR3 in DNA: TGTGCCAGCGATGGGGGACAGAACACCGGGGAGCTGTTTTTT.

This chain links TRBV29-1 with TRBJ1-1; 8 nucleotides align to TRBD1. The trim removed 7 bases at V and 0 bases at J, leaving 4 bases unmatched. CDR3 length: 13 residues. Germline V gene lookup returns CDR1 SQVTM and CDR2 ANQGSEA. The CDR3 loop reads CSAETGVNTEAFF. For the CDR3, the DNA is TGCAGCGCCGAGACAGGGGTGAACACTGAAGCTTTCTTT.

The V call is TRBV5-1, the J call TRBJ2-5, with a tentative D call TRBD1 (6 bases). V was shortened by 7 bases and J by 1 base, with 17 bases between the two germline ends. The V gene's germline CDR1 is SGHRS and CDR2 YFSETQ. The CDR3 totals 15 residues. The CDR3: CASGPVTGTQETQYF. The CDR3 bases are TGCGCCAGCGGCCCCGTCACAGGGACCCAAGAGACCCAGTACTTC.

This clone was observed a handful of times. V is TRBV19 and J is TRBJ2-1, with 8 bases lining up with TRBD1. The CDR3 runs 13 residues. The trim removed 4 bases at V and 7 bases at J, leaving 3 bases unmatched. The germline V gene has CDR1 LNHDA and CDR2 SQIVND (reference sequence). This CDR3 reads CASSTRQGNEQFF. Here the CDR3 DNA reads TGTGCCAGTAGTACACGACAGGGGAATGAGCAGTTCTTC. The variable domain in full, with the rest retrieved from reference TRBV19 and TRBJ2-1, is DGGITQSPKYLFRKEGQNVTLSCEQNLNHDAMYWYRQDPGQGLRLIYYSQIVNDFQKGDIAEGYSVSREKKESFPLTVTSAQKNPTAFYLCASSTRQGNEQFFGPGTRLTVL.

This chain joins TRBV18 and TRBJ1-2; D uncertain. Trimming took off 4 bases at V and 10 bases at J, with 16 bases between the two ends. The CDR3 covers 13 residues. Germline CDR1 is KGHSH and CDR2 is LQKENI. The CDR3: CASSQSEGLDYTF. CDR3 in DNA: TGTGCCAGCTCACAAAGCGAGGGTCTAGACTACACCTTC.